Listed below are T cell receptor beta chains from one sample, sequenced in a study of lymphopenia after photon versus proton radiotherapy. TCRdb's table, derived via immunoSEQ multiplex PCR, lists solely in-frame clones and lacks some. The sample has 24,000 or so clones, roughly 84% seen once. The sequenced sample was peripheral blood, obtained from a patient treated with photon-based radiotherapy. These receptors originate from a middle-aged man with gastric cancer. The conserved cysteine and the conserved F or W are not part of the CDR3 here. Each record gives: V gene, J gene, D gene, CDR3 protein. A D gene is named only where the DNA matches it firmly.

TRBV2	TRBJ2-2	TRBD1	ASREEGAGEELF
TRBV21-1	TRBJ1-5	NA	ASSKEEWWSNQPQH
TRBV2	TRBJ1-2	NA	ASSVRPDYGYT
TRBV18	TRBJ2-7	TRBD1	ASSQNQQGNEQY
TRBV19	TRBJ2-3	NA	ASSIGAASDTQY
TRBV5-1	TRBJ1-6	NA	ASKGGDNSPLH
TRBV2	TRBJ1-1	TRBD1	ASKTGGDEAF
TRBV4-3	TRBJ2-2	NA	ASSQSFGTGELF
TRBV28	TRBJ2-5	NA	ASSLFPAGAGGETQY
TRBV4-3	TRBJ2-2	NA	ASSQMKGTDTGELF
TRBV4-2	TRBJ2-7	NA	ASSEDLPGAGYEQY
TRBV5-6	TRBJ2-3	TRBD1	ASSSLGQGAVDTQY
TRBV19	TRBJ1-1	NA	ASSIDRGTEAF